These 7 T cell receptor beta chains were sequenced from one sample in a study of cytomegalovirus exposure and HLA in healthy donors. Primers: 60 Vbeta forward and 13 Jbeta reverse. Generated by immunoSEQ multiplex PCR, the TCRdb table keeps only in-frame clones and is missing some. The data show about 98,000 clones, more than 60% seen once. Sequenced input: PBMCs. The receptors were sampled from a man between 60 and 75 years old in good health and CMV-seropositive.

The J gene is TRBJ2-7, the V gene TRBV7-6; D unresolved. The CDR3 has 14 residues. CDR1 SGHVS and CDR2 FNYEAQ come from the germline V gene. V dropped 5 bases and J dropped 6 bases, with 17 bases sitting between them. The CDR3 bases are TGTGCCAGCAGCCCAAGAGGTGTGTCCGTCGAGCAGTACTTC. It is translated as CASSPRGVSVEQYF.

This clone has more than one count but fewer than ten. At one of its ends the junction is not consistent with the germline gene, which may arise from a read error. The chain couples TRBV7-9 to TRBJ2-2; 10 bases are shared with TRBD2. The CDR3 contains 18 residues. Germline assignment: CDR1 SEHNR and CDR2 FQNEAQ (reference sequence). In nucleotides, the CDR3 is TGTTCCAGCAGCCCTGGGAGCGGGGGGGCCTATTTCAGCGGGGAGCTGTTTTTT. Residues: CSSSPGSGGAYFSGELFF.

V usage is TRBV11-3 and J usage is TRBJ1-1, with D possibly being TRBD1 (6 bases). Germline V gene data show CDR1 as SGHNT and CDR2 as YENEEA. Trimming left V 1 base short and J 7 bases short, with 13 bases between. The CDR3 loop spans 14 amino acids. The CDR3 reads CASSLGGLRGEAFF. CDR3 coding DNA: TGTGCCAGCAGCTTAGGGGGGCTCAGAGGTGAAGCTTTCTTT.

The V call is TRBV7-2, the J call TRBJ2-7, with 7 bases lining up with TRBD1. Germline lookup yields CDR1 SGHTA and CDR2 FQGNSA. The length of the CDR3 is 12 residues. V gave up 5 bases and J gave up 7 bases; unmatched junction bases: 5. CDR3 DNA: TGTGCCAGCAGCCGTACAGGGGAGGAGCAGTACTTC. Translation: CASSRTGEEQYF.

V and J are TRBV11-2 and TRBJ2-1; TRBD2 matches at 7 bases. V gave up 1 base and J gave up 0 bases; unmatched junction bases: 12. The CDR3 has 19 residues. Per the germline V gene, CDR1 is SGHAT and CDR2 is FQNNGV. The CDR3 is CASSLGGLASGNSYNEQFF. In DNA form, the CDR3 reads TGTGCCAGCAGCTTAGGCGGTCTGGCTAGCGGAAACTCCTACAATGAGCAGTTCTTC.

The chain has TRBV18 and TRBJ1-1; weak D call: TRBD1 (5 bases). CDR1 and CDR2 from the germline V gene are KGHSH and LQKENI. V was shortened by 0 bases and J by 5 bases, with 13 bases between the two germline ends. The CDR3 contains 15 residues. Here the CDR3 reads CASSPPTGVGTEAFF. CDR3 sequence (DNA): TGTGCCAGCTCACCACCAACAGGCGTGGGAACTGAAGCTTTCTTT. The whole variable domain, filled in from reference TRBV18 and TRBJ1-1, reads NAGVMQNPRHLVRRRGQEARLRCSPMKGHSHVYWYRQLPEEGLKFMVYLQKENIIDESGMPKERFSAEFPKEGPSILRIQQVVRGDSAAYFCASSPPTGVGTEAFFGQGTRLTVV.

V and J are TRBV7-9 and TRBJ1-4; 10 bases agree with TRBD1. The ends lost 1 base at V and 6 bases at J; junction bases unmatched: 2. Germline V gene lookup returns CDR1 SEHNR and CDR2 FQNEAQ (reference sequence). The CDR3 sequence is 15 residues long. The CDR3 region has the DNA TGTGCCAGCAGCTTAGGGGGACAGGGGTATGAAAAACTGTTTTTT. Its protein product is CASSLGGQGYEKLFF.